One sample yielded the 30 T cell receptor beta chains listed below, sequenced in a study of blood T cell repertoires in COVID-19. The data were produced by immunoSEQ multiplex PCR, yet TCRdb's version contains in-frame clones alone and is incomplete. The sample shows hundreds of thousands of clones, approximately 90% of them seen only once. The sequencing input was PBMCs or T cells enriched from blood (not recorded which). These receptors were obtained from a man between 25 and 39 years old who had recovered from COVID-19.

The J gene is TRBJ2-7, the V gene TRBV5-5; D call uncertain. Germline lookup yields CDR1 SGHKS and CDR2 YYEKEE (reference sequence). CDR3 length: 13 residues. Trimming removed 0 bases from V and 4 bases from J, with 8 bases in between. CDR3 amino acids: CASSLVSVYEQYF. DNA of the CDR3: TGTGCCAGCAGCTTGGTGTCCGTTTACGAGCAGTACTTC.

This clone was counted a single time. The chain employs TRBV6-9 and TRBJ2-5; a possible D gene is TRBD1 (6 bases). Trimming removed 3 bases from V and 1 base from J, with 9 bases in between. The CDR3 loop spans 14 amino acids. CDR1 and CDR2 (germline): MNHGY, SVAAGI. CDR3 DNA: TGTGCCAGCAGTTACAGCAGGGGCCAAGAGACCCAGTACTTC. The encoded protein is CASSYSRGQETQYF.

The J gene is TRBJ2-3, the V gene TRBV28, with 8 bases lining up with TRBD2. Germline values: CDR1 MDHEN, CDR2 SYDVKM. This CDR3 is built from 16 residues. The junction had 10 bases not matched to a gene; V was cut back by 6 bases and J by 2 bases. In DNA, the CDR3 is TGTGCCAGCAGCGTTACTGGACTAGCTTTCACAGATACGCAGTATTTT. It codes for CASSVTGLAFTDTQYF.

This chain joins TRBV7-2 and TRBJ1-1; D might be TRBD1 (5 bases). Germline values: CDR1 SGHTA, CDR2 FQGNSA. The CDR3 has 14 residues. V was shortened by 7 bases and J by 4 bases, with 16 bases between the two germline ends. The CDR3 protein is CASTPLGGPTEAFF. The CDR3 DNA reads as TGTGCCAGCACCCCCCTGGGGGGTCCCACTGAAGCTTTCTTT.

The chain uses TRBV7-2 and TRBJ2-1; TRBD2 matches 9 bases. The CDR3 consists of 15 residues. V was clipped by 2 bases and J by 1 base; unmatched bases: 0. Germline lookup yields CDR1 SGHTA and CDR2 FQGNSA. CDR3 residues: CASSLLAGSYNEQFF. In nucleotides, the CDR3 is TGTGCCAGCAGCTTACTAGCGGGATCCTACAATGAGCAGTTCTTC.

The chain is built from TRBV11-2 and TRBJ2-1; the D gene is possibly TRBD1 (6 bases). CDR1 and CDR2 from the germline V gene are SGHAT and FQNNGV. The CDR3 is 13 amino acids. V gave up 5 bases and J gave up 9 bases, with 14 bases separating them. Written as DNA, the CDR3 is TGTGCCAGCAGCCCCCAGGGGTTAGGTGAGCAGTTCTTC. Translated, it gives CASSPQGLGEQFF. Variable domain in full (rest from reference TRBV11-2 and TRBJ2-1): EAGVAQSPRYKIIEKRQSVAFWCNPISGHATLYWYQQILGQGPKLLIQFQNNGVVDDSQLPKDRFSAERLKGVDSTLKIQPAKLEDSAVYLCASSPQGLGEQFFGPGTRLTVL.

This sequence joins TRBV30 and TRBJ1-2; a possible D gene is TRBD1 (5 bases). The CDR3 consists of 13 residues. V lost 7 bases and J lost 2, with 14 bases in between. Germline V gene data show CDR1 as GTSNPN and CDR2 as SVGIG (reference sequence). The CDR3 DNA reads TGTGCCTCCTCCTCGGGGGAAAACTATGGCTACACCTTC. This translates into CASSSGENYGYTF. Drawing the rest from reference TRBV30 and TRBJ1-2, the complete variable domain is SQTIHQWPATLVQPVGSPLSLECTVEGTSNPNLYWYRQAAGRGLQLLFYSVGIGQISSEVPQNLSASRPQDRQFILSSKKLLLSDSGFYLCASSSGENYGYTFGSGTRLTVV.

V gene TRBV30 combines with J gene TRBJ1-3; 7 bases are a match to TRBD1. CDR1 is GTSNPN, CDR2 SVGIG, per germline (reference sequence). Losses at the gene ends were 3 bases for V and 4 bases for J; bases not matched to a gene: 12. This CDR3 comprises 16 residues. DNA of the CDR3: TGTGCCTGGAGCGAGACAGGGAAAGGGACGGGAAACACCATATATTTT. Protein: CAWSETGKGTGNTIYF.

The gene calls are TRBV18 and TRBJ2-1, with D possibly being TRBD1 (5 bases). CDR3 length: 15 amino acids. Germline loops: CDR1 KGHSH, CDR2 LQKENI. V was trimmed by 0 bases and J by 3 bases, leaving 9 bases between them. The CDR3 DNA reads TGTGCCAGCTCACCACCGCTAGGGGACTACAATGAGCAGTTCTTC. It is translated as CASSPPLGDYNEQFF. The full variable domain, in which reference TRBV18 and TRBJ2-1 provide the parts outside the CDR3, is NAGVMQNPRHLVRRRGQEARLRCSPMKGHSHVYWYRQLPEEGLKFMVYLQKENIIDESGMPKERFSAEFPKEGPSILRIQQVVRGDSAAYFCASSPPLGDYNEQFFGPGTRLTVL.

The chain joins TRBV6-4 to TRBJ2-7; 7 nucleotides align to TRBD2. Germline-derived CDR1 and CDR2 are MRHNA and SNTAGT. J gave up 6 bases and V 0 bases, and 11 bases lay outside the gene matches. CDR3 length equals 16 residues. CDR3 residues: CASSDSTLAVLPEQYF. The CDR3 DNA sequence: TGTGCCAGCAGTGACTCGACCCTAGCGGTACTGCCCGAGCAGTACTTC.

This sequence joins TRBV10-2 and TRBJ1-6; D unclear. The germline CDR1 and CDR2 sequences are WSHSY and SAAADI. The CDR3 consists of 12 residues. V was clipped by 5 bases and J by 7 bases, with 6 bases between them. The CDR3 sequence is CASSHNNSPLHF. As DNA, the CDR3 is TGCGCCAGCAGTCACAACAATTCACCCCTCCACTTT.

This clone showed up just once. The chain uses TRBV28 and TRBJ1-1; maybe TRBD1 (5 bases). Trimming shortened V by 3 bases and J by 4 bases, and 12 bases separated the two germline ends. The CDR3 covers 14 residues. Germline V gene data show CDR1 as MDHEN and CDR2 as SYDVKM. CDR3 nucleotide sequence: TGTGCCAGCAGTTTGTTGGGGGGGGGCACTGAAGCTTTCTTT. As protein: CASSLLGGGTEAFF.

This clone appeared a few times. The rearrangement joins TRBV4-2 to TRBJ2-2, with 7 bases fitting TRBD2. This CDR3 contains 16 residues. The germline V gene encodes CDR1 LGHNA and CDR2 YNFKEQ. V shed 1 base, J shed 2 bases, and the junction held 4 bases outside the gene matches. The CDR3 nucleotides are TGTGCCAGCAGCCAAGCGGGAGGCCTTAACACCGGGGAGCTGTTTTTT. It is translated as CASSQAGGLNTGELFF.

In DNA form, the CDR3 reads TGTGCCAGCAGCCGCCGACTAGCGGAGGCCTGGGATGAGCAGTTCTTC. As protein: CASSRRLAEAWDEQFF. The rearrangement uses TRBV4-2 and TRBJ2-1; 9 nucleotides match TRBD2. The ends lost 4 bases at V and 8 bases at J; junction bases unmatched: 12. Germline V CDR1 and CDR2: LGHNA, YNFKEQ. The CDR3 is 16 residues long.

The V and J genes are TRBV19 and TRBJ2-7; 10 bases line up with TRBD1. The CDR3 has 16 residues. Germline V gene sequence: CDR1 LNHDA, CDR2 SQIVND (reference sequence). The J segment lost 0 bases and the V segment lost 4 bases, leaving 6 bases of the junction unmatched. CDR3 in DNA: TGTGCCAGTAGTACGACAGGGGGCCGTAGCTCCTACGAGCAGTACTTC. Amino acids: CASSTTGGRSSYEQYF. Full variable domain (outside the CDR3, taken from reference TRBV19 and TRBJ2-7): DGGITQSPKYLFRKEGQNVTLSCEQNLNHDAMYWYRQDPGQGLRLIYYSQIVNDFQKGDIAEGYSVSREKKESFPLTVTSAQKNPTAFYLCASSTTGGRSSYEQYFGPGTRLTVT.

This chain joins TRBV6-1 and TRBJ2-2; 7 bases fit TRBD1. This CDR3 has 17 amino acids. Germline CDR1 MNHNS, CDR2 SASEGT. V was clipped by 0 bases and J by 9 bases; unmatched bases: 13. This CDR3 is CASSEAKSGTALRELFF. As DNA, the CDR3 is TGTGCCAGCAGTGAAGCCAAGTCCGGGACAGCTCTGAGGGAGCTGTTTTTT.

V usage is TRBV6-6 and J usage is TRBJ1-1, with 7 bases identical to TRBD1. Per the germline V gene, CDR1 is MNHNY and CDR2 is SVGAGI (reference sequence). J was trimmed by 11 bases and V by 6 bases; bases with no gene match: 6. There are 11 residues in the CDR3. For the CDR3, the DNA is TGTGCCAGCAGGGAGGGGGCCTTGGCTTTCTTT. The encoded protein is CASREGALAFF.

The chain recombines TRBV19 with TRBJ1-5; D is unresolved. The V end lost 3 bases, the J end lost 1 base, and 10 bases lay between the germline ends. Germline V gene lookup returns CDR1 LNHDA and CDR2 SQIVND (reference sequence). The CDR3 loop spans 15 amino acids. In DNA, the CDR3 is TGTGCCAGTAGTATCCCTGGGCTCAGCAATCAGCCCCAGCATTTT. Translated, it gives CASSIPGLSNQPQHF.

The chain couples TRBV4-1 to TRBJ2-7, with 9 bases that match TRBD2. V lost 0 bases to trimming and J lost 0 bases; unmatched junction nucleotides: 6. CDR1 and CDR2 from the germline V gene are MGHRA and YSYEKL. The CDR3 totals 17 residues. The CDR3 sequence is CASSQERSGSVSYEQYF. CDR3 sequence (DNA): TGCGCCAGCAGCCAAGAGCGTAGCGGGAGTGTCTCCTACGAGCAGTACTTC.

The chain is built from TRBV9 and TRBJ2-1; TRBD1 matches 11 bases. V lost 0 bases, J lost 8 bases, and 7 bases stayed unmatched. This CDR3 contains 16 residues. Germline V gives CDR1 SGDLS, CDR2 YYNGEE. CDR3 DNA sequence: TGTGCCAGCAGCGTAGTTAGGACAGGGGGCGGCGATGAGCAGTTCTTC. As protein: CASSVVRTGGGDEQFF.

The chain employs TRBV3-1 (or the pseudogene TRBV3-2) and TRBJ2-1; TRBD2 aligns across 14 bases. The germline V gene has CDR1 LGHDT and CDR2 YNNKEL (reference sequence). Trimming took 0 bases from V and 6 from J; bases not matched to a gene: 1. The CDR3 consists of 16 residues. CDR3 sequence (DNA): TGTGCCAGCAGCCAAGACGGGACTAGCGGGAGCAATGAGCAGTTCTTC. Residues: CASSQDGTSGSNEQFF.

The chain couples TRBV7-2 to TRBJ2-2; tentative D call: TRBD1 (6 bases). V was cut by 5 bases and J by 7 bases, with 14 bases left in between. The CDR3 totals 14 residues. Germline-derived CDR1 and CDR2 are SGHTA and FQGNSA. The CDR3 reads CASSEGVAIGELFF. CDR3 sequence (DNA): TGTGCCAGCAGCGAGGGGGTAGCGATCGGGGAGCTGTTTTTT.

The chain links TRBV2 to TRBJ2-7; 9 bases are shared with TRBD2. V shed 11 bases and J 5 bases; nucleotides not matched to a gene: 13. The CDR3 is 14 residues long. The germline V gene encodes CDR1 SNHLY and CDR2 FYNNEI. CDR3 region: CAGKPGLAYHEQYF. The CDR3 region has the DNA TGTGCCGGGAAACCGGGACTAGCCTACCACGAGCAGTACTTC.

The chain's CDR3 is CASSVDGISTDTQYF. The CDR3 DNA follows: TGTGCCAGCAGCGTAGACGGGATTAGCACAGATACGCAGTATTTT. V gene TRBV9 combines with J gene TRBJ2-3; D might be TRBD2 (5 bases). V lost 0 bases, J lost 0 bases, and 8 bases lay in between. Germline lookup yields CDR1 SGDLS and CDR2 YYNGEE. There are 15 residues in the CDR3.

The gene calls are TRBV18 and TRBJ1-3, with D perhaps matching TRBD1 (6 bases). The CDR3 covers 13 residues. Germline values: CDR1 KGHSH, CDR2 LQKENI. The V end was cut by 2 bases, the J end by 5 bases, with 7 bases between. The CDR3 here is CASSPGQRNTIYF. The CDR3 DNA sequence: TGTGCCAGCTCACCAGGACAGCGAAACACCATATATTTT.

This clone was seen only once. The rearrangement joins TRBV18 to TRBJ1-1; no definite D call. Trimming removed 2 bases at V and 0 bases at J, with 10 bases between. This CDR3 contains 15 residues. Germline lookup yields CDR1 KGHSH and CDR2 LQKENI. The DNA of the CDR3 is TGTGCCAGCTCACCAGCGCAAATGGTGAACACTGAAGCTTTCTTT. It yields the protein CASSPAQMVNTEAFF.

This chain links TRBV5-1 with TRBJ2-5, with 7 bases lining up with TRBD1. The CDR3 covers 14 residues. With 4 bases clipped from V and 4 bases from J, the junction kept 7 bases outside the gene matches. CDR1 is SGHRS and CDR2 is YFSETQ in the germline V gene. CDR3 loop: CASSLRQGSETQYF. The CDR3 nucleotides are TGCGCCAGCAGCCTAAGACAGGGCTCAGAGACCCAGTACTTC.

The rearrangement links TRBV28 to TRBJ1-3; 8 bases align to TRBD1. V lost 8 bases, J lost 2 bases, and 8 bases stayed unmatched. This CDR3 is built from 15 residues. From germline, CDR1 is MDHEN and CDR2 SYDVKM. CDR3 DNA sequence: TGTGCCAGCTCCAGGACAGGGAGAACTGGAAACACCATATATTTT. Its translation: CASSRTGRTGNTIYF.

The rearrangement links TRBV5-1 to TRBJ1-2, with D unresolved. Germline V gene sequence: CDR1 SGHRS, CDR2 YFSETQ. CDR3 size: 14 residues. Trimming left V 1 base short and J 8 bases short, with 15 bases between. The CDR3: CASSLSTSSGGYTF. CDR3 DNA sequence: TGCGCCAGCAGCTTGTCGACCTCGTCGGGGGGCTACACCTTC.

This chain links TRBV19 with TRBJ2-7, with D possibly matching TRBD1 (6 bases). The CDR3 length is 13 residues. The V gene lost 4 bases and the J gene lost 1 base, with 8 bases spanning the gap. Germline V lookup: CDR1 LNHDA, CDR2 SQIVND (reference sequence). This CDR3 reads CASSTGQSYEQYF. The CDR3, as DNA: TGTGCCAGTAGTACCGGACAGTCCTACGAGCAGTACTTC.